This entry lists 10 T cell receptor beta chains sequenced from one sample in a study of blood T cell repertoires in COVID-19. Sequencing was performed with immunoSEQ multiplex PCR; in TCRdb, only in-frame clones are kept and a portion is missing. The repertoire has about 260,000 clones, approximately 86% of them found once; the top ten carry about 2.2%. Material for sequencing was peripheral blood. The receptors shown here come from a woman in her 50s who had recovered from COVID-19.

The chain has TRBV30 and TRBJ1-1, with D tentatively TRBD1 (6 bases). Deletions cut 3 bases from V and 4 bases from J, with 18 bases between. From germline, CDR1 is GTSNPN and CDR2 SVGIG (reference sequence). The CDR3 loop spans 15 amino acids. The CDR3 nucleotides are TGTGCCTGGAGCCTGGGACAAGGTGTAAGCACTGAAGCTTTCTTT. It specifies CAWSLGQGVSTEAFF.

This clone was counted only a few times. V gene TRBV5-6 combines with J gene TRBJ1-1; 9 nucleotides align to TRBD1. Unmatched junction bases numbered 9, after V lost 0 bases and J lost 3 bases. The germline CDR1 and CDR2 sequences are SGHDT and YYEEEE. The CDR3 is 17 residues long. DNA for the CDR3: TGTGCCAGCAGCTTGGACCGGGACAGGGTCTTGGACACTGAAGCTTTCTTT. Amino acid sequence: CASSLDRDRVLDTEAFF.

This clone has only one observation. This chain connects TRBV15 to TRBJ1-3; D might be TRBD1 (6 bases). This CDR3 contains 16 residues. Deletions cut 0 bases from V and 3 bases from J, with 12 bases between. The germline V gene encodes CDR1 LNHNV and CDR2 YYDKDF (reference sequence). CDR3 DNA: TGTGCCACCAGCAGAGATCGGGGGGCCGTTGGAAACACCATATATTTT. Translation: CATSRDRGAVGNTIYF.

The chain uses TRBV6-6 and TRBJ1-2; TRBD1 agrees at 8 bases. Germline loops: CDR1 MNHNY, CDR2 SVGAGI (reference sequence). The trim removed 4 bases at V and 6 bases at J, leaving 13 bases unmatched. There are 16 residues in the CDR3. The CDR3 DNA sequence: TGTGCCAGCAGTTGGCCGCCAGGACAGGGTGAAGATGGCTACACCTTC. Protein sequence: CASSWPPGQGEDGYTF.

The rearrangement links TRBV30 to TRBJ1-5, with D tentatively TRBD1 (5 bases). In germline, CDR1 is GTSNPN, CDR2 SVGIG (reference sequence). The CDR3 consists of 15 residues. V was trimmed by 3 bases and J by 1 base, leaving 13 bases between them. The CDR3 is CAWRGAGGSNQPQHF. The CDR3 region has the DNA TGTGCCTGGAGAGGGGCGGGAGGGAGCAATCAGCCCCAGCATTTT.

This clone was seen more than once but under ten times. The chain links TRBV27 to TRBJ1-5; perhaps TRBD1 as D (5 bases). V gave up 5 bases and J gave up 3 bases, with 11 bases separating them. CDR3 size: 14 residues. CDR1 is MNHEY, CDR2 SMNVEV, per germline (reference sequence). CDR3 in DNA: TGTGCCAGCAGTCCATCAGGGTTCAATCAGCCCCAGCATTTT. It is translated as CASSPSGFNQPQHF.

This clone has only one observation. This chain connects TRBV6-2 or TRBV6-3 to TRBJ2-4; a weak D match, TRBD2 (6 bases). V was pared by 2 bases and J by 3 bases, with 17 bases between. The CDR3 consists of 17 residues. Germline values: CDR1 MNHEY, CDR2 SVGEGT. The CDR3 here is CASSYGGAAYGKNIQYF. In DNA form, the CDR3 reads TGTGCCAGCAGTTACGGCGGGGCAGCATATGGCAAAAACATTCAGTACTTC.

The CDR3 is CASSSNPPLALSTGEQYF. For the CDR3, the DNA is TGTGCCAGCAGTTCGAACCCACCACTAGCGCTCTCTACGGGCGAGCAGTACTTC. The chain links TRBV28 to TRBJ2-7; TRBD2 aligns across 7 bases. CDR1 is MDHEN, CDR2 SYDVKM, per germline. V trimming: 4 bases; J trimming: 6 bases; junction bases outside the gene matches: 21. The CDR3 is 18 amino acids. The whole variable domain, filled in from reference TRBV28 and TRBJ2-7, reads DVKVTQSSRYLVKRTGEKVFLECVQDMDHENMFWYRQDPGLGLRLIYFSYDVKMKEKGDIPEGYSVSREKKERFSLILESASTNQTSMYLCASSSNPPLALSTGEQYFGPGTRLTVT.

The chain is built from TRBV4-2 and TRBJ1-2; 9 bases align to TRBD1. Germline loops: CDR1 LGHNA, CDR2 YNFKEQ. The CDR3 has 15 amino acids. With V trimmed by 7 bases and J by 3 bases, 9 bases remained unmatched. CDR3 DNA: TGTGCCAGCACTTTCTACCGGGACAGGGACTATGGCTACACCTTC. It translates to CASTFYRDRDYGYTF.

This sequence joins TRBV3-1 (or the pseudogene TRBV3-2) and TRBJ2-7; 7 nucleotides align to TRBD1. The CDR3 loop spans 13 amino acids. Germline trimming cut 2 bases from V and 9 bases from J; bases unmatched to any gene: 7. The germline gives CDR1 LGHDT, CDR2 YNNKEL (reference sequence). The CDR3 sequence is CASSQRRTGGQYF. CDR3 in DNA: TGTGCCAGCAGCCAACGACGGACAGGAGGGCAGTACTTC.